A single sample gave rise to the 17 T cell receptor beta chains below, sequenced in a study of long-term antiretroviral therapy in people with HIV. Researchers ran immunoSEQ v3.0 at survey level. Assay: immunoSEQ multiplex PCR; the TCRdb copy retains only in-frame clones and omits some. Among 25,000 to 30,000 clones listed, roughly 88% were seen once. The sample here was unsorted PBMCs, taken 2.7 to 2.8 years after starting antiretroviral therapy. These receptors all come from a man younger than 40 with HIV.

This clone was picked up a small number of times. The chain links TRBV2 to TRBJ1-3; D gene unclear. The length of the CDR3 is 15 residues. The V gene's germline CDR1 is SNHLY and CDR2 FYNNEI. V lost 4 bases, J lost 0 bases, and 10 bases lay in between. Here the CDR3 DNA reads TGTGCCAGCAGTGCTGGGCCAGTCTCTGGAAACACCATATATTTT. It is translated as CASSAGPVSGNTIYF.

The rearrangement joins TRBV6-1 to TRBJ2-1, with TRBD2 matching 14 bases. The junction had 6 bases not matched to a gene; V was cut back by 4 bases and J by 4 bases. This CDR3 spans 17 amino acids. The germline CDR1 and CDR2 sequences are MNHNS and SASEGT. CDR3 sequence reads: CASSATSGRALYNEQFF. DNA for the CDR3: TGTGCCAGCAGTGCGACTAGCGGGAGGGCCTTGTACAATGAGCAGTTCTTC.

The gene calls are TRBV29-1 and TRBJ2-1; TRBD1 agrees at 7 bases. CDR1 and CDR2 from the germline V gene are SQVTM and ANQGSEA. The CDR3 is 9 amino acids. This CDR3 reads CRGHRGRFF. The CDR3 coding sequence is TGCAGGGGACACAGGGGCAGGTTCTTC.

The CDR3 is CSAREIDTQYF. In DNA form, the CDR3 reads TGCAGTGCTAGAGAAATAGATACGCAGTATTTT. The chain joins TRBV20-1 to TRBJ2-3; D gene uncertain. The CDR3 runs to 11 residues. Germline CDR1 DFQATT, CDR2 SNEGSKA (reference sequence). V lost 0 bases to trimming and J lost 5 bases, with 3 bases between them.

The chain links TRBV4-1 to TRBJ2-3, with a tentative D call TRBD1 (5 bases). The CDR3 runs 12 residues. The germline V and J ends were trimmed by 4 bases and 6 bases, with 8 bases remaining between them. The germline V gene encodes CDR1 MGHRA and CDR2 YSYEKL. CDR3 sequence (DNA): TGCGCCAGCAGCCGGAACAGGGATACGCAGTATTTT. Its translation: CASSRNRDTQYF.

The rearrangement uses TRBV9 and TRBJ2-2, with 7 bases identical to TRBD2. This CDR3 comprises 16 residues. Germline V CDR1 and CDR2: SGDLS, YYNGEE. V was pared by 0 bases and J by 3 bases, with 5 bases of the junction left unmatched. CDR3 sequence (DNA): TGTGCCAGCAGCGTAGACGGGGGGAGGTACACCGGGGAGCTGTTTTTT. Protein sequence: CASSVDGGRYTGELFF.

The CDR3 loop reads CASRDNRNTEAFF. Here the CDR3 DNA reads TGTGCCAGCAGGGACAACCGGAACACTGAAGCTTTCTTT. The chain has TRBV6-5 and TRBJ1-1, with D perhaps matching TRBD1 (5 bases). Trimming took off 6 bases at V and 1 base at J, with 9 bases between the two ends. Germline lookup yields CDR1 MNHEY and CDR2 SVGAGI. This CDR3 is built from 13 residues.

The chain recombines TRBV2 with TRBJ1-1; D uncertain. The ends were cut back, 5 bases at V and 9 bases at J, with 10 bases in the middle. CDR1 is SNHLY and CDR2 is FYNNEI in the germline V gene. This CDR3 spans 11 amino acids. The CDR3 region is CASSRELQAFF. Written as DNA, the CDR3 is TGTGCCAGCAGTAGGGAACTTCAAGCTTTCTTT.

V usage is TRBV5-4 and J usage is TRBJ2-7; D gene unclear. Germline assignment: CDR1 SGHNT and CDR2 YYREEE (reference sequence). The CDR3 spans 14 residues. Trimming stripped 0 bases from V and 0 bases from J, with 7 bases between. CDR3 sequence reads: CASSLDVSSYEQYF. CDR3 in DNA: TGTGCCAGCAGCTTGGACGTGAGCTCCTACGAGCAGTACTTC.

In its sample, this clone was seen once. The rearrangement uses TRBV29-1 and TRBJ2-7; tentatively, D is TRBD1 (6 bases). The CDR3 runs 12 residues. The V and J ends lost 4 bases and 3 bases respectively, with 10 bases between them. Germline loops: CDR1 SQVTM, CDR2 ANQGSEA. DNA of the CDR3: TGCAGCGTTGGACAGGCTGGCTACGAGCAGTACTTC. Its translation: CSVGQAGYEQYF.

This sequence joins TRBV7-2 and TRBJ2-3; 16 bases line up with TRBD2. This CDR3 region has 17 residues. Germline CDR1 and CDR2: SGHTA and FQGNSA. Losses at the gene ends were 5 bases for V and 4 bases for J; bases not matched to a gene: 6. CDR3 sequence: CASSPPGLAGGADTQYF. CDR3 DNA sequence: TGTGCCAGCAGCCCCCCGGGACTAGCGGGGGGGGCAGATACGCAGTATTTT.

This clone has only a few counts. The rearrangement uses TRBV6-4 and TRBJ2-7; TRBD1 matches 8 bases. Germline V gene sequence: CDR1 MRHNA, CDR2 SNTAGT. V trimming: 10 bases; J trimming: 3 bases; junction bases outside the gene matches: 14. The CDR3 spans 15 residues. The CDR3 reads CAIPTDRECVYEQYF. The CDR3 bases are TGTGCCATACCGACGGACAGGGAATGTGTCTACGAGCAGTACTTC.

The chain joins TRBV7-9 to TRBJ1-2, with no clear D. Germline V lookup: CDR1 SEHNR, CDR2 FQNEAQ (reference sequence). This CDR3 comprises 15 residues. V lost 2 bases and J 2 bases, leaving 12 bases between the germline ends. The CDR3 loop reads CASSLLPPDNYGYTF. CDR3 nucleotides: TGTGCCAGCAGCTTATTACCCCCCGACAACTATGGCTACACCTTC.

The genes are TRBV7-2 and TRBJ2-1, with 9 bases matching TRBD1. The trim removed 1 base at V and 14 bases at J, leaving 3 bases unmatched. Germline V gives CDR1 SGHTA, CDR2 FQGNSA. CDR3 length: 12 amino acids. CDR3: CASSLGRDREFF. The CDR3 region has the DNA TGTGCCAGCAGCTTAGGAAGGGACAGGGAGTTCTTC.

The chain combines TRBV5-1 with TRBJ2-5; 10 nucleotides agree with TRBD1. V was clipped by 1 base and J by 5 bases; unmatched bases: 5. The germline V gene has CDR1 SGHRS and CDR2 YFSETQ. CDR3 length equals 15 residues. This CDR3 reads CASSLNDRGLETQYF. As DNA, the CDR3 is TGCGCCAGCAGCTTGAACGACAGGGGGCTCGAGACCCAGTACTTC.

CDR3 nucleotides: TGCAGCGTGCCGCGCCGGGACAGGGACTATGGCTACACCTTC. This gives the protein CSVPRRDRDYGYTF. The chain links TRBV29-1 to TRBJ1-2; TRBD1 agrees at 9 bases. The CDR3 sequence is 14 residues long. The germline gives CDR1 SQVTM, CDR2 ANQGSEA. V lost 6 bases, J lost 3 bases, and 8 bases stayed unmatched.

The chain joins TRBV27 to TRBJ2-1; D may be TRBD2 (6 bases). CDR3 length: 12 residues. V lost 3 bases and J lost 10, with 10 bases in between. The germline V gene has CDR1 MNHEY and CDR2 SMNVEV (reference sequence). CDR3 DNA: TGTGCCAGCAGTTTTGCAGGAGGGGAGCAGTTCTTC. Translation: CASSFAGGEQFF.